These 30 T cell receptor beta chains came from one sample sequenced in a study of Ad26.COV2.S vaccination and SARS-CoV-2 variants. Measured with immunoSEQ multiplex PCR; TCRdb has only the in-frame clones, and not every one. This sample has 440,000 or so clones; about 92% occur once, and the top ten carry around 1.8%. Treatment: around 19 received Ad26.COV2.S at low or high dose, single or two shots; 5 received placebo; per-sample allocation not given. Sampling took place 63 days after the first vaccine or placebo injection. The sequences come from peripheral blood, collected in a trial of Ad26.COV2.S vaccine versus placebo. The receptors stem from a person aged 18 to 59 who received the Ad26.COV2.S COVID-19 vaccine or a placebo.

The genes are TRBV5-1 and TRBJ2-7, with TRBD2 as a possible D gene (7 bases). Germline V gives CDR1 SGHRS, CDR2 YFSETQ. V was pared by 1 base and J by 2 bases, with 16 bases between. The CDR3 extends over 16 amino acids. This chain's CDR3 is CASSLQGGARPYEQYF. In DNA form, the CDR3 reads TGCGCCAGCAGCTTGCAAGGGGGGGCCCGTCCCTACGAGCAGTACTTC.

Comment on this clone: In the same sample, other DNA sequences code for this CDR3. The chain links TRBV9 to TRBJ2-3; 7 nucleotides agree with TRBD2. Germline loops: CDR1 SGDLS, CDR2 YYNGEE. The V segment lost 3 bases and the J segment 0 bases; nucleotides outside the gene matches: 4. The CDR3 sequence is 15 residues long. This CDR3 is CASSGGGGSTDTQYF. CDR3 nucleotide sequence: TGTGCCAGCAGCGGTGGCGGGGGAAGCACAGATACGCAGTATTTT.

The chain has TRBV6-2 or TRBV6-3 and TRBJ2-1, with 9 bases that match TRBD2. The J segment lost 0 bases and the V segment lost 0 bases, leaving 12 bases of the junction unmatched. CDR1 and CDR2 from the germline V gene are MNHEY and SVGEGT. This CDR3 is 20 amino acids long. CDR3 amino acids: CASSYSIWSSGVSSYNEQFF. CDR3 coding DNA: TGTGCCAGCAGTTACTCAATTTGGTCTAGCGGGGTGAGCTCCTACAATGAGCAGTTCTTC.

The chain employs TRBV6-1 and TRBJ1-5; D is uncertain. The germline V gene has CDR1 MNHNS and CDR2 SASEGT. This CDR3 region has 12 residues. Trimming left V 3 bases short and J 4 bases short, with 4 bases between. The CDR3 loop reads CASSEGNQPQHF. The CDR3 coding sequence is TGTGCCAGCAGTGAGGGTAATCAGCCCCAGCATTTT.

V gene TRBV28 combines with J gene TRBJ2-7; 9 positions match TRBD1. V lost 8 bases, J lost 1 base, and 3 bases stayed unmatched. CDR3 length: 13 residues. In germline, CDR1 is MDHEN, CDR2 SYDVKM. CDR3 sequence: CASLTGGSYEQYF. CDR3 in DNA: TGTGCCAGCCTGACAGGGGGTTCCTACGAGCAGTACTTC.

The chain couples TRBV4-3 to TRBJ2-7; possibly TRBD2 for D (5 bases). Trimming stripped 2 bases from V and 2 bases from J, with 10 bases between. The CDR3 sequence is 14 residues long. From germline, CDR1 is LGHNA and CDR2 YSLEER. The CDR3 region has the DNA TGCGCCAGCAGCCAATTTGAGGGAACCTACGAGCAGTACTTC. Translated, it gives CASSQFEGTYEQYF.

The gene calls are TRBV24-1 and TRBJ1-1; TRBD1 is a possible D gene (5 bases). The CDR3 is made up of 14 amino acids. V lost 3 bases, J lost 4 bases, and 11 bases lay in between. CDR1 is KGHDR, CDR2 SFDVKD, per germline. The CDR3 sequence: CATSDLGVGTEAFF. In DNA, the CDR3 is TGTGCCACCAGTGATCTAGGGGTGGGCACTGAAGCTTTCTTT.

A single count supports this clone. The chain recombines TRBV5-4 with TRBJ1-1; D gene unclear. The CDR3 spans 15 residues. Germline V gene data show CDR1 as SGHNT and CDR2 as YYREEE (reference sequence). Between the trimmed V and J ends, which lost 0 bases and 0 bases, there was a span of 9 bases. CDR3 in DNA: TGTGCCAGCAGCTTGGAAGTCAGCCTGAACACTGAAGCTTTCTTT. It yields the protein CASSLEVSLNTEAFF.

J is TRBJ2-1 and V is TRBV7-2; D unresolved. V lost 0 bases and J 2 bases, leaving 8 bases between the germline ends. The CDR3 is 15 amino acids. Germline CDR1 is SGHTA and CDR2 is FQGNSA. The CDR3 region has the DNA TGTGCCAGCAGCTTAGCTTACGGAACCTACAATGAGCAGTTCTTC. Its translation is CASSLAYGTYNEQFF.

V is TRBV7-2 and J is TRBJ2-1; a possible D gene is TRBD2 (6 bases). This CDR3 is built from 13 residues. Trimming cost V 3 bases and J 7 bases, with 10 bases left between them. CDR1 and CDR2 from the germline V gene are SGHTA and FQGNSA. DNA for the CDR3: TGTGCCAGCAGCTTGACTAGGAGGAATGAGCAGTTCTTC. It codes for CASSLTRRNEQFF.

The CDR3 nucleotides are TGCGCCAGCAGTGATGCGGGGGCCCACGAGCAGTACTTC. Encoded protein: CASSDAGAHEQYF. This rearrangement joins TRBV10-2 to TRBJ2-7; D possibly corresponds to TRBD2 (7 bases). V was trimmed by 3 bases and J by 5 bases, leaving 11 bases between them. CDR1 and CDR2 (germline): WSHSY, SAAADI. The CDR3 sequence is 13 residues long.

The CDR3 DNA reads TGTGCCAGCAGCACGCAACAGGGGGCTAACTATGGCTACACCTTC. This translates into CASSTQQGANYGYTF. The chain combines TRBV7-2 with TRBJ1-2, with TRBD1 identical over 8 bases. Germline CDR1 is SGHTA and CDR2 is FQGNSA. The CDR3 runs 15 residues. With 5 bases clipped from V and 0 bases from J, the junction kept 5 bases outside the gene matches.

The chain employs TRBV18 and TRBJ2-7; D might be TRBD2 (6 bases). From germline, CDR1 is KGHSH and CDR2 LQKENI. This CDR3 comprises 12 residues. The V and J ends lost 5 bases and 6 bases respectively, with 11 bases between them. The CDR3 here is CASSTYGGEQYF. In DNA form, the CDR3 reads TGTGCCAGCTCAACGTACGGGGGCGAGCAGTACTTC.

This rearrangement joins TRBV18 to TRBJ1-1; D gene ambiguous. Trimming took 0 bases from V and 6 from J, leaving 14 bases between them. The germline gives CDR1 KGHSH, CDR2 LQKENI. The CDR3 is made up of 15 amino acids. The CDR3 DNA sequence: TGTGCCAGCTCACCACCAGGTGGGTTTGGCGCTGAAGCTTTCTTT. It specifies CASSPPGGFGAEAFF.

This chain joins TRBV5-5 and TRBJ2-5; no firm D call. The V and J ends lost 0 bases and 5 bases respectively, with 11 bases between them. This CDR3 comprises 14 residues. Germline CDR1 is SGHKS and CDR2 is YYEKEE (reference sequence). CDR3 DNA: TGTGCCAGCAGCTTGGGGATAACTCCCGAGACCCAGTACTTC. It codes for CASSLGITPETQYF.

The chain has TRBV9 and TRBJ2-3; 12 bases line up with TRBD2. Germline values: CDR1 SGDLS, CDR2 YYNGEE. After removal of 3 bases from V and 2 bases from J, the junction contained 4 bases not matched to a gene. The CDR3 sequence is 16 residues long. This CDR3 reads CASSASGGANTDTQYF. The CDR3 region has the DNA TGTGCCAGCAGCGCTAGCGGGGGGGCCAACACAGATACGCAGTATTTT.

On this clone: The sample carries other DNA sequences with the same CDR3. The chain couples TRBV7-2 to TRBJ2-7; D perhaps matches TRBD1 (6 bases). V lost 1 base and J lost 1, with 8 bases in between. This CDR3 has 14 residues. Germline assignment: CDR1 SGHTA and CDR2 FQGNSA. The CDR3: CASSLVGASYEQYF. For the CDR3, the DNA is TGTGCCAGCAGCTTAGTGGGGGCATCCTACGAGCAGTACTTC.

CDR3 in DNA: TGTGCCAGTAGTATCATGGGGATCGAGGGCTACACCTTC. This gives the protein CASSIMGIEGYTF. The rearrangement links TRBV19 to TRBJ1-2; D ambiguous. This CDR3 has 13 residues. Germline V gene sequence: CDR1 LNHDA, CDR2 SQIVND (reference sequence). The germline V and J ends were trimmed by 3 bases and 8 bases, with 13 bases remaining between them.

The J gene is TRBJ2-3, the V gene TRBV7-2, with 8 bases identical to TRBD2. Trimming at V came to 2 bases and at J to 2 bases, leaving 6 bases not matched to a gene. CDR1 SGHTA and CDR2 FQGNSA come from the germline V gene. The CDR3 is made up of 16 amino acids. The CDR3 loop is CASSLIPAGVTDTQYF. The CDR3 nucleotides are TGTGCCAGCAGCTTAATCCCAGCGGGGGTCACAGATACGCAGTATTTT.

J is TRBJ2-5 and V is TRBV18, with D perhaps being TRBD1 or TRBD2 (5 bases each). The length of the CDR3 is 17 residues. Germline V CDR1 and CDR2: KGHSH, LQKENI. V lost 3 bases, J lost 5 bases, and 22 bases lay in between. The CDR3 loop reads CASSPVREAAEGETQYF. CDR3 DNA sequence: TGTGCCAGCTCACCGGTTCGAGAAGCTGCCGAGGGGGAGACCCAGTACTTC. Looking up the rest from reference TRBV18 and TRBJ2-5 gives the full variable domain: NAGVMQNPRHLVRRRGQEARLRCSPMKGHSHVYWYRQLPEEGLKFMVYLQKENIIDESGMPKERFSAEFPKEGPSILRIQQVVRGDSAAYFCASSPVREAAEGETQYFGPGTRLLVL.

The count of this clone is one. This chain connects TRBV12-3 or TRBV12-4 to TRBJ2-7; the D call may be TRBD1 or TRBD2 (5 bases each). Between the trimmed V and J ends, which lost 4 bases and 2 bases, there was a span of 9 bases. The CDR3 contains 13 residues. The CDR3 sequence is CASSSGHTYEQYF. CDR3 DNA: TGTGCCAGCAGTTCGGGGCATACCTACGAGCAGTACTTC.

This sequence joins TRBV27 and TRBJ2-3; TRBD2 is a possible D gene (6 bases). Germline V gene lookup returns CDR1 MNHEY and CDR2 SMNVEV (reference sequence). The V and J ends lost 4 bases and 3 bases respectively, with 14 bases between them. The length of the CDR3 is 15 residues. The CDR3 region is CASSWAGHRTDTQYF. The CDR3 coding sequence is TGTGCCAGCAGTTGGGCGGGGCATAGAACAGATACGCAGTATTTT.

The chain joins TRBV28 to TRBJ2-1; maybe TRBD2 (6 bases). The CDR3 loop spans 15 amino acids. Per the germline V gene, CDR1 is MDHEN and CDR2 is SYDVKM. V was pared by 7 bases and J by 7 bases, with 20 bases between. The CDR3 nucleotides are TGTGCCAGCACCCCGGCTCCCTTGGGGAGGAATGAGCAGTTCTTC. Its protein product is CASTPAPLGRNEQFF. Looking up the rest from reference TRBV28 and TRBJ2-1 gives the full variable domain: DVKVTQSSRYLVKRTGEKVFLECVQDMDHENMFWYRQDPGLGLRLIYFSYDVKMKEKGDIPEGYSVSREKKERFSLILESASTNQTSMYLCASTPAPLGRNEQFFGPGTRLTVL.

V and J are TRBV7-9 and TRBJ2-7; no firm D call. The germline V and J ends were trimmed by 8 bases and 1 base, with 21 bases remaining between them. This CDR3 is 16 amino acids long. The germline gives CDR1 SEHNR, CDR2 FQNEAQ (reference sequence). Written as DNA, the CDR3 is TGTGCCAGCCTGGGTCCTGCAGGCCCCTGGTCCTACGAGCAGTACTTC. Translated, it gives CASLGPAGPWSYEQYF.

The chain employs TRBV19 and TRBJ2-7; 10 bases are a match to TRBD1. V lost 5 bases to trimming and J lost 9 bases; unmatched junction nucleotides: 13. The germline CDR1 and CDR2 sequences are LNHDA and SQIVND (reference sequence). CDR3 size: 15 residues. The CDR3 nucleotides are TGTGCCAGTAGTCCAAGGACAGGGGGTAAATGGGGGCAGTACTTC. Amino acid sequence: CASSPRTGGKWGQYF.

V and J are TRBV2 and TRBJ1-1; D might be TRBD1 (5 bases). Germline CDR1 and CDR2: SNHLY and FYNNEI. With 0 bases removed from V and 3 bases from J, the gap between germline ends came to 11 bases. The CDR3 extends over 15 amino acids. The CDR3 spells CASSEAGRGDTEAFF. As DNA, the CDR3 is TGTGCCAGCAGTGAAGCGGGACGGGGGGACACTGAAGCTTTCTTT.

J is TRBJ1-5 and V is TRBV28; D unresolved. Germline V CDR1 and CDR2: MDHEN, SYDVKM. V was shortened by 5 bases and J by 3 bases, with 14 bases between the two germline ends. The CDR3 contains 15 residues. Here the CDR3 DNA reads TGTGCCAGCAGTATGCGGCGAACGAACAATCAGCCCCAGCATTTT. Translated: CASSMRRTNNQPQHF.

DNA for the CDR3: TGCGCCAGCAGCCAAGTCATCGGACAGGGGAATAATTCACCCCTCCACTTT. Translated: CASSQVIGQGNNSPLHF. The chain recombines TRBV4-1 with TRBJ1-6, with 9 bases matching TRBD1. The V gene end was trimmed by 1 base and the J gene end by 5 bases; junction bases not matched to a gene: 6. Per the germline V gene, CDR1 is MGHRA and CDR2 is YSYEKL. The length of the CDR3 is 17 residues.

The V gene is TRBV7-2, the J gene TRBJ1-6; unclear D gene. The CDR3 has 14 residues. Trimming took off 5 bases at V and 7 bases at J, with 12 bases between the two ends. Germline V lookup: CDR1 SGHTA, CDR2 FQGNSA. Here the CDR3 reads CASSPTPGNSPLHF. Here the CDR3 DNA reads TGTGCCAGCAGCCCGACCCCCGGGAATTCACCCCTCCACTTT.

The rearrangement uses TRBV9 and TRBJ2-3; D is unresolved. V was trimmed by 3 bases and J by 0 bases, leaving 17 bases between them. Germline loops: CDR1 SGDLS, CDR2 YYNGEE. This CDR3 region has 17 residues. CDR3 region: CASSGSEQTPSTDTQYF. The DNA of the CDR3 is TGTGCCAGCAGCGGATCCGAGCAGACCCCCAGCACAGATACGCAGTATTTT.